Following are 32 T cell receptor beta chains from one sample sequenced in a study of T cells in Graves' hyperthyroidism and ophthalmopathy. Using RNA transcripts as the source, TCR beta CDR3 regions were amplified. Carried out on the TCR CDR3, a first-round RT-PCR used the HTBI primer set. TCRdb fed the multiplex PCR reads into MiXCR, producing one record per CDR3 protein. The sample includes roughly 700,000 distinct CDR3 sequences, 14% seen only once; the top ten take 10% to 13%. The sample comprised blood. These receptors all stem from a young woman with Graves' hyperthyroidism.

This chain links TRBV5-5 with TRBJ2-1; no clear D gene. The CDR3 consists of 16 residues. The germline V gene has CDR1 SGHKS and CDR2 YYEKEE (reference sequence). The germline V and J ends were trimmed by 0 bases and 0 bases, with 10 bases remaining between them. The CDR3 bases are TGTGCCAGCAGCTTGGAGGGCCACAGCTCCTACAATGAGCAGTTCTTC. It encodes CASSLEGHSSYNEQFF.

The CDR3 DNA is TGTGCCAGCAGGGGGACAGGGCTGAACGGCTACACCTTC. Translation gives CASRGTGLNGYTF. The rearrangement uses TRBV6-1 and TRBJ1-2; TRBD1 agrees at 9 bases. Trimming cost V 6 bases and J 8 bases; bases outside gene matches: 7. Germline V gene data show CDR1 as MNHNS and CDR2 as SASEGT. The CDR3 totals 13 residues.

This clonotype was seen only a few times. This chain connects TRBV24-1 to TRBJ2-1; D remains unclear. The V end lost 6 bases, the J end lost 0 bases, and 11 bases lay between the germline ends. Per the germline V gene, CDR1 is KGHDR and CDR2 is SFDVKD. The CDR3 spans 15 residues. The CDR3 DNA sequence: TGTGCCACCAGTTTACGCACGAGCTCCTACAATGAGCAGTTCTTC. It codes for CATSLRTSSYNEQFF.

This clonotype came up many times. The chain is built from TRBV7-9 and TRBJ1-2; a weak D match, TRBD1 (5 bases). V was shortened by 2 bases and J by 8 bases, with 12 bases between the two germline ends. Germline CDR1 is SEHNR and CDR2 is FQNEAQ (reference sequence). This CDR3 is built from 13 residues. CDR3 bases: TGTGCCAGCAGCTTACCCCAGGGACTCGGCTACACCTTC. Its protein product is CASSLPQGLGYTF. Supplemented by reference TRBV7-9 and TRBJ1-2, the full variable domain reads DTGVSQNPRHKITKRGQNVTFRCDPISEHNRLYWYRQTLGQGPEFLTYFQNEAQLEKSRLLSDRFSAERPKGSFSTLEIQRTEQGDSAMYLCASSLPQGLGYTFGSGTRLTVV.

This clonotype was observed a handful of times. The chain uses TRBV4-2 and TRBJ2-1; TRBD2 matches 10 bases. The length of the CDR3 is 19 residues. Germline lookup yields CDR1 LGHNA and CDR2 YNFKEQ. V shed 2 bases, J shed 5 bases, and the junction held 15 bases outside the gene matches. For the CDR3, the DNA is TGTGCCAGCAGCCAATCTCTAGCGGGAGTTGCCCGGGGGGACAATGAGCAGTTCTTC. Its translation: CASSQSLAGVARGDNEQFF.

This chain connects TRBV5-4 to TRBJ1-2; D remains ambiguous. The length of the CDR3 is 13 residues. Germline CDR1 SGHNT, CDR2 YYREEE (reference sequence). V gave up 3 bases and J gave up 6 bases, with 12 bases separating them. The CDR3 bases are TGTGCCAGCAGCTCGGCGGCAGAGCATGGCTACACCTTC. Translated, it gives CASSSAAEHGYTF.

The sample holds many counts of this clonotype. The chain is built from TRBV7-3 and TRBJ2-3; 8 bases map to TRBD2. The CDR3 consists of 15 residues. V was pared by 2 bases and J by 3 bases, with 4 bases of the junction left unmatched. CDR1 and CDR2 (germline): SGHTA, FQGTGA. The CDR3 protein is CASSLEGTRTDTQYF. The CDR3 DNA follows: TGTGCCAGCAGCTTAGAAGGGACTAGAACAGATACGCAGTATTTT.

There are a few counts of this clonotype. The chain links TRBV9 to TRBJ1-1; D might be TRBD1 (5 bases). CDR1 is SGDLS and CDR2 is YYNGEE in the germline V gene. Trimming took off 0 bases at V and 3 bases at J, with 12 bases between the two ends. The CDR3 is 15 residues long. The chain's CDR3 is CASSVGGWGDTEAFF. The CDR3 nucleotides read TGTGCCAGCAGCGTAGGGGGGTGGGGTGACACTGAAGCTTTCTTT.

This clonotype was detected only a few times. The rearrangement links TRBV7-9 to TRBJ1-2; no reliable D call. Trimming stripped 5 bases from V and 8 bases from J, with 12 bases between. Per germline, CDR1 SEHNR and CDR2 FQNEAQ (reference sequence). The CDR3 runs to 12 residues. CDR3 DNA sequence: TGTGCCAGCAGCCTCGCCGTGGAGGGCTACACCTTC. This encodes CASSLAVEGYTF.

This chain joins TRBV2 and TRBJ2-7, with D possibly being TRBD1 (9 bases). Germline CDR1 is SNHLY and CDR2 is FYNNEI. The CDR3 length is 15 residues. V was clipped by 3 bases and J by 4 bases, with 16 bases between them. CDR3 nucleotides: TGTGCCAGCAGTGAGGCGGGGGGACAGGGTTACGAGCAGTACTTC. Its translation: CASSEAGGQGYEQYF.

At least ten counts were recorded for this clonotype. This chain joins TRBV3-1 and TRBJ1-1; 7 positions agree with TRBD1. From germline, CDR1 is LGHDT and CDR2 YNNKEL (reference sequence). This CDR3 has 14 residues. The V and J ends lost 6 bases and 1 base, in that order; junction bases with no gene match: 5. The CDR3: CASRIGQANTEAFF. In nucleotides, the CDR3 is TGTGCCAGCAGAATCGGACAGGCGAACACTGAAGCTTTCTTT.

This clonotype appeared a few times. The chain links TRBV27 to TRBJ2-5; D not resolved. Trimming removed 6 bases from V and 4 bases from J, with 18 bases in between. Germline assignment: CDR1 MNHEY and CDR2 SMNVEV (reference sequence). The CDR3 runs 15 residues. Here the CDR3 reads CASSPSGQRRETQYF. The CDR3 nucleotides are TGTGCCAGCAGCCCAAGTGGGCAGCGACGAGAGACCCAGTACTTC.

This clonotype was recorded many times. This rearrangement joins TRBV2 to TRBJ2-7, with TRBD1 matching 8 bases. Germline V lookup: CDR1 SNHLY, CDR2 FYNNEI. The CDR3 totals 14 residues. The trim removed 6 bases at V and 3 bases at J, leaving 7 bases unmatched. The CDR3, as DNA: TGTGCCAGCAGCGCTCAGGGGGCTCTCTACGAGCAGTACTTC. Translating it yields CASSAQGALYEQYF.

This clonotype was counted at least ten times. The J gene is TRBJ1-4, the V gene TRBV27; D remains unclear. Trimming removed 11 bases at V and 8 bases at J, with 12 bases between. This CDR3 has 11 amino acids. In germline, CDR1 is MNHEY, CDR2 SMNVEV (reference sequence). Written as DNA, the CDR3 is TGTGCCGTAAGAGTTGGGGAAAAACTGTTTTTT. It translates to CAVRVGEKLFF.

This clonotype was recorded at least ten times. The chain combines TRBV5-5 with TRBJ2-1; TRBD1 or TRBD2 may be the D gene (6 bases each). V lost 5 bases and J lost 13, with 19 bases in between. CDR3 length equals 13 residues. Looked up from germline, CDR1 is SGHKS and CDR2 is YYEKEE (reference sequence). The CDR3 here is CASSRSGGTPQFF. DNA of the CDR3: TGTGCCAGCAGTCGATCCGGAGGGACACCCCAGTTCTTC.

This clonotype showed up many times. The V and J genes are TRBV15 and TRBJ2-7; TRBD2 matches 7 bases. CDR1 LNHNV and CDR2 YYDKDF come from the germline V gene (reference sequence). This CDR3 region has 16 residues. V was clipped by 1 base and J by 6 bases; unmatched bases: 12. For the CDR3, the DNA is TGTGCCACCAGCAGAGGCGCGCAGCCAGCGGGATCCGAGCAGTACTTC. Translation gives CATSRGAQPAGSEQYF. Supplemented by reference TRBV15 and TRBJ2-7, the full variable domain reads DAMVIQNPRYQVTQFGKPVTLSCSQTLNHNVMYWYQQKSSQAPKLLFHYYDKDFNNEADTPDNFQSRRPNTSFCFLDIRSPGLGDTAMYLCATSRGAQPAGSEQYFGPGTRLTVT.

This clonotype has only a few counts. The chain has TRBV4-2 and TRBJ2-7; no firm D call. Between the trimmed V and J ends, which lost 1 base and 5 bases, there was a span of 12 bases. Germline values: CDR1 LGHNA, CDR2 YNFKEQ. The CDR3 sequence is 14 residues long. In nucleotides, the CDR3 is TGTGCCAGCAGCCAAGCGCCCGCCTCGCACGAGCAGTACTTC. Translating gives CASSQAPASHEQYF.

The rearrangement joins TRBV9 to TRBJ1-3, with D tentatively TRBD1 (5 bases). Trimming cost V 2 bases and J 1 base, with 7 bases left between them. The CDR3 runs 14 residues. From germline, CDR1 is SGDLS and CDR2 YYNGEE. As DNA, the CDR3 is TGTGCCAGCAGCGTCGACAGTTCTGGAAACACCATATATTTT. This sequence encodes CASSVDSSGNTIYF. Using reference TRBV9 and TRBJ1-3 for the parts outside the CDR3, the full variable domain is DSGVTQTPKHLITATGQRVTLRCSPRSGDLSVYWYQQSLDQGLQFLIQYYNGEERAKGNILERFSAQQFPDLHSELNLSSLELGDSALYFCASSVDSSGNTIYFGEGSWLTVV.

This clonotype was observed at least ten times. This rearrangement joins TRBV28 to TRBJ1-1; D remains unclear. This CDR3 has 16 amino acids. Germline CDR1 MDHEN, CDR2 SYDVKM. V dropped 3 bases and J dropped 4 bases, with 18 bases sitting between them. CDR3 sequence (DNA): TGTGCCAGCAGTTTGCGAGGGAACGGGTTGGGCACTGAAGCTTTCTTT. This encodes CASSLRGNGLGTEAFF. The complete variable domain, with remaining parts taken from reference TRBV28 and TRBJ1-1, reads DVKVTQSSRYLVKRTGEKVFLECVQDMDHENMFWYRQDPGLGLRLIYFSYDVKMKEKGDIPEGYSVSREKKERFSLILESASTNQTSMYLCASSLRGNGLGTEAFFGQGTRLTVV.

The chain couples TRBV6-1 to TRBJ1-6; perhaps TRBD1 as D (6 bases). The CDR3 is 17 amino acids. The germline gives CDR1 MNHNS, CDR2 SASEGT. Trimming cost V 1 base and J 6 bases, with 16 bases left between them. The CDR3 region is CASSEGQALRGNSPLHF. CDR3 sequence (DNA): TGTGCCAGCAGTGAAGGACAGGCCCTCCGGGGTAATTCACCCCTCCACTTT.

This clonotype has at least ten counts. V gene TRBV11-2 combines with J gene TRBJ2-5, with TRBD2 as a possible D gene (6 bases). From germline, CDR1 is SGHAT and CDR2 FQNNGV. The CDR3 is 14 amino acids. The V gene lost 8 bases and the J gene lost 5 bases, with 18 bases spanning the gap. DNA for the CDR3: TGTGCCAGCCGGGGACTCCAAGCGCGGGAGACCCAGTACTTC. The encoded protein is CASRGLQARETQYF.

CDR3 amino acids: CASRETSGLDEQFF. DNA of the CDR3: TGTGCCAGCAGAGAGACTAGCGGGTTGGATGAGCAGTTCTTC. The chain carries TRBV6-1 and TRBJ2-1, with 10 bases lining up with TRBD2. Trimming cost V 6 bases and J 8 bases; bases outside gene matches: 7. The CDR3 has 14 amino acids. Germline V lookup: CDR1 MNHNS, CDR2 SASEGT.

This clonotype was observed many times. The chain is built from TRBV11-2 and TRBJ1-1, with D uncertain. Trimming cost V 3 bases and J 4 bases, with 6 bases left between them. CDR1 and CDR2 from the germline V gene are SGHAT and FQNNGV. This CDR3 has 12 amino acids. CDR3 DNA: TGTGCCAGCAGCTTTACGAGCACTGAAGCTTTCTTT. It is translated as CASSFTSTEAFF. The whole variable domain, remainder taken from reference TRBV11-2 and TRBJ1-1, is EAGVAQSPRYKIIEKRQSVAFWCNPISGHATLYWYQQILGQGPKLLIQFQNNGVVDDSQLPKDRFSAERLKGVDSTLKIQPAKLEDSAVYLCASSFTSTEAFFGQGTRLTVV.

This clonotype was counted once. This chain joins TRBV20-1 and TRBJ2-2; a weak D match, TRBD1 (5 bases). The CDR3 covers 16 residues. Trimming removed 5 bases from V and 4 bases from J, with 20 bases in between. CDR1 is DFQATT, CDR2 SNEGSKA, per germline (reference sequence). The CDR3 DNA reads as TGCAGTGCTCCCCAGGGTGGGCGCCGGAGCACCGGGGAGCTGTTTTTT. This codes for CSAPQGGRRSTGELFF.

This clonotype has a handful of counts. The V and J genes are TRBV7-2 and TRBJ1-5; 8 bases agree with TRBD1. Per germline, CDR1 SGHTA and CDR2 FQGNSA. V lost 5 bases and J lost 9; bases outside the gene matches: 9. The CDR3 sequence is 14 residues long. DNA for the CDR3: TGTGCCAGCAGCGGTGGGACAGGTCGTCTGCCCCAGCATTTT. This codes for CASSGGTGRLPQHF.

This clonotype was observed at least ten times. This chain links TRBV2 with TRBJ2-1, with 13 bases lining up with TRBD2. Trimming cost V 6 bases and J 7 bases; bases outside gene matches: 6. The CDR3 consists of 15 residues. Germline loops: CDR1 SNHLY, CDR2 FYNNEI. This CDR3 is CASRAGLAGRNEQFF. The CDR3 nucleotides read TGTGCCAGCAGGGCGGGACTAGCGGGACGAAATGAGCAGTTCTTC.

The J gene is TRBJ2-5, the V gene TRBV2, with D unclear. The germline V gene encodes CDR1 SNHLY and CDR2 FYNNEI. CDR3 length equals 14 residues. V was clipped by 2 bases and J by 4 bases, with 11 bases between them. CDR3 region: CASSEWERGETQYF. The CDR3 region has the DNA TGTGCCAGCAGTGAATGGGAAAGAGGAGAGACCCAGTACTTC.

This clonotype was found many times. This rearrangement joins TRBV7-2 to TRBJ2-3; D gene unclear. Germline V gives CDR1 SGHTA, CDR2 FQGNSA. Trimming left V 8 bases short and J 5 bases short, with 5 bases between. The CDR3 is made up of 10 amino acids. The CDR3 nucleotides read TGTGCCAGCCGCATAGATACGCAGTATTTT. Protein: CASRIDTQYF.

This clonotype was seen only a few times. V is TRBV20-1 and J is TRBJ2-5, with D possibly TRBD1 on 5 matching bases. Looked up from germline, CDR1 is DFQATT and CDR2 is SNEGSKA (reference sequence). V was clipped by 3 bases and J by 4 bases, with 9 bases between them. The CDR3 is 12 residues long. The CDR3 nucleotides read TGCAGTGCTAGCTTCCAGGGAGAGACCCAGTACTTC. Translation gives CSASFQGETQYF.

This clonotype has a count of ten or more. This rearrangement joins TRBV10-3 to TRBJ2-7, with D tentatively TRBD1 or TRBD2 (5 bases each). V was clipped by 9 bases and J by 5 bases, with 11 bases between them. The CDR3 is 11 amino acids. CDR1 and CDR2 from the germline V gene are ENHRY and SYGVKD. The CDR3 protein is CAMGRDDEQYF. CDR3 DNA sequence: TGTGCCATGGGAAGGGACGACGAGCAGTACTTC.

This clonotype has a count of ten or more. This sequence joins TRBV12-3 or TRBV12-4 and TRBJ1-1; D unresolved. The CDR3 covers 12 residues. Trimming took off 3 bases at V and 5 bases at J, with 7 bases between the two ends. The CDR3 reads CASSFWDTEAFF. Written as DNA, the CDR3 is TGTGCCAGCAGTTTTTGGGATACTGAAGCTTTCTTT.

The chain is built from TRBV6-1 and TRBJ2-7; perhaps TRBD1 as D (5 bases). In germline, CDR1 is MNHNS, CDR2 SASEGT. Trimming removed 6 bases at V and 5 bases at J, with 17 bases between. The CDR3 spans 14 residues. This CDR3 is CASRAEQAFNEQYF. The CDR3 bases are TGTGCCAGCAGAGCAGAACAGGCATTCAACGAGCAGTACTTC.